A single sample is the source of the 20 T cell receptor beta chains below, sequenced in a study of post-analysis software for immune sequencing data (dated by TCRdb to the mid-2010s). Library preparation used PCR. TCRdb records Illumina HiSeq 2500 as the sequencer. To reduce PCR and sequencing biases, unique molecular identifiers were built into the TCR beta cDNA libraries. TCRdb passed the public sequencing reads through fastp at Q25 and MiXCR, retaining productive beta sequences. Each CDR3 protein appears once, grouped with its most common genes and DNA. Here the sample has 650,000 to 900,000 distinct CDR3 sequences; under 60% occur a single time. Around 4.7% of the sample goes to the ten largest clones. The research as a whole found: A few TRBV segments, including TRBV5-6, TRBV5-1 and TRBV20-1, were significantly more frequent in patients than controls.

These receptors have no known antigen. The sample was blood. These receptors all come from a girl aged 5-17 years with multiple sclerosis.

The gene calls are TRBV7-3 and TRBJ2-1, with 12 bases aligning to TRBD2. Germline loops: CDR1 SGHTA, CDR2 FQGTGA. J was trimmed by 7 bases and V by 2 bases; bases with no gene match: 6. CDR3 length: 16 amino acids. The CDR3 region is CASSLLASGRDNEQFF. Here the CDR3 DNA reads TGTGCCAGCAGCTTATTGGCTAGCGGGAGGGATAATGAGCAGTTCTTC. The complete variable domain, with remaining parts taken from reference TRBV7-3 and TRBJ2-1, reads GAGVSQTPSNKVTEKGKYVELRCDPISGHTALYWYRQSLGQGPEFLIYFQGTGAADDSGLPNDRFFAVRPEGSVSTLKIQRTERGDSAVYLCASSLLASGRDNEQFFGPGTRLTVL.

The chain is built from TRBV28 and TRBJ2-5, with no clear D. The J call could be wrong; TRBJ2-7 is a better fit for the DNA end. The CDR3 spans 11 residues. Germline CDR1 and CDR2: MDHEN and SYDVKM. This chain's CDR3 is CASQGRGEQYF. CDR3 DNA sequence: TGTGCCAGTCAAGGCCGAGGCGAGCAGTACTTC.

This chain links TRBV20-1 with TRBJ1-6; tentatively, D is TRBD1 (6 bases). The CDR3 sequence is 18 residues long. Looked up from germline, CDR1 is DFQATT and CDR2 is SNEGSKA (reference sequence). The ends were cut back, 3 bases at V and 2 bases at J, with 20 bases in the middle. CDR3 loop: CSASRVVQGSPYNSPLHF. The CDR3 DNA sequence: TGCAGTGCTAGTAGGGTCGTGCAGGGGAGCCCCTATAATTCACCCCTCCACTTT.

V is TRBV6-1 and J is TRBJ2-1; 11 bases are shared with TRBD2. CDR1 is MNHNS, CDR2 SASEGT, per germline. The CDR3 has 14 residues. Trimming took 4 bases from V and 6 from J; bases not matched to a gene: 2. The CDR3 DNA is TGTGCCAGCAGTGTGACTAGCGGGATCAATGAGCAGTTCTTC. Amino acid sequence: CASSVTSGINEQFF.

V is TRBV20-1 and J is TRBJ2-7; D is uncertain. Trimming pared 1 base from V and 4 bases from J, leaving 17 bases between. The CDR3 totals 15 residues. From germline, CDR1 is DFQATT and CDR2 SNEGSKA (reference sequence). CDR3 loop: CSARVSRDTCYEQYF. The CDR3 bases are TGCAGTGCTAGAGTTTCCCGCGACACCTGTTACGAGCAGTACTTC.

The rearrangement links TRBV3-1 to TRBJ1-2; no definite D call. There are 14 residues in the CDR3. CDR1 is LGHDT and CDR2 is YNNKEL in the germline V gene (reference sequence). V lost 0 bases and J 4 bases, leaving 9 bases between the germline ends. This CDR3 reads CASSQERQIYGYTF. Written as DNA, the CDR3 is TGTGCCAGCAGCCAAGAACGGCAGATCTATGGCTACACCTTC.

This rearrangement joins TRBV11-2 to TRBJ2-5; no clear D. Trimming removed 0 bases at V and 6 bases at J, with 5 bases between. CDR3 length: 12 amino acids. Germline lookup yields CDR1 SGHAT and CDR2 FQNNGV. The CDR3 loop is CASSLDSKTQYF. The CDR3 nucleotides are TGTGCCAGCAGCTTAGACTCGAAGACCCAGTACTTC.

This chain uses TRBV6-1 with TRBJ2-5; D gene uncertain. V shed 6 bases and J shed 2 bases, with 16 bases lying between them. Germline lookup yields CDR1 MNHNS and CDR2 SASEGT. The length of the CDR3 is 15 residues. In nucleotides, the CDR3 is TGTGCCAGCAGGGGGTGGGTGGCCTTACAAGAGACCCAGTACTTC. It encodes CASRGWVALQETQYF.

In its sample, this clonotype was seen a few times. V and J are TRBV7-4 and TRBJ2-1, with D unclear. This CDR3 contains 15 residues. Germline CDR1 and CDR2: SGHVT and SQSDAQ. V lost 3 bases and J lost 0, with 9 bases in between. The CDR3 protein is CASSLAASSYNEQFF. CDR3 bases: TGTGCCAGCAGCTTGGCGGCGAGCTCCTACAATGAGCAGTTCTTC.

This rearrangement joins TRBV29-1 to TRBJ1-2, with unresolved D. Germline V lookup: CDR1 SQVTM, CDR2 ANQGSEA. Trimming left V 3 bases short and J 4 bases short, with 6 bases between. The CDR3 runs to 11 residues. The CDR3 spells CSVEHGYGYTF. The DNA of the CDR3 is TGCAGCGTTGAGCACGGCTATGGCTACACCTTC.

In the case of this clonotype: An end of the junction does not agree with germline; a read error may underlie this. J is TRBJ1-2 and V is TRBV7-9; TRBD1 is a possible D gene (5 bases). The germline gives CDR1 SEHNR, CDR2 FQNEAQ (reference sequence). The CDR3 has 14 amino acids. The CDR3 is CASSPGTDNDGYTF. In DNA form, the CDR3 reads TGTGCCAGCAGCCCGGGGACGGATAACGATGGCTACACCTTC.

This chain joins TRBV12-3 or TRBV12-4 and TRBJ1-1; possible D gene TRBD1, 6 bases. The CDR3 runs 17 residues. The ends were cut back, 3 bases at V and 3 bases at J, with 20 bases in the middle. The CDR3 sequence: CASSLDRGGPADTEAFF. The CDR3 DNA reads TGTGCCAGCAGTTTGGACCGAGGGGGGCCGGCGGACACTGAAGCTTTCTTT.

Comments on this clonotype: One end of the junction is discordant with germline, which a read error may explain. The chain recombines TRBV4-1 with TRBJ2-7; either TRBD1 or TRBD2 may fit D (6 bases each). The tail of the sequence fits TRBJ2-5 better, so the J call may be wrong. Per germline, CDR1 MGHRA and CDR2 YSYEKL. This CDR3 is 14 amino acids long. The CDR3 loop is CAGSQMSGAETQYF. The CDR3 DNA follows: TGCGCCGGCAGCCAAATGTCGGGGGCAGAGACCCAGTACTTC.

The V gene is TRBV4-3, the J gene TRBJ1-2, with TRBD1 as a possible D gene (6 bases). V shed 0 bases and J shed 8 bases, with 16 bases lying between them. This CDR3 has 15 amino acids. The germline gives CDR1 LGHNA, CDR2 YSLEER. CDR3 bases: TGCGCCAGCAGCCAAGATACCGGGGGCGAGTGGGGCTACACCTTC. Amino acids: CASSQDTGGEWGYTF.

The V gene is TRBV20-1, the J gene TRBJ1-4; 10 nucleotides agree with TRBD1. Germline CDR1 is DFQATT and CDR2 is SNEGSKA (reference sequence). CDR3 length: 18 amino acids. V shed 1 base, J shed 2 bases, and the junction held 10 bases outside the gene matches. The DNA of the CDR3 is TGCAGTGCTAGAGGAGGGAAGGACAGGGGGTGGACTAATGAAAAACTGTTTTTT. Translation gives CSARGGKDRGWTNEKLFF.

This clonotype turned up a few times. This chain joins TRBV20-1 and TRBJ2-5; maybe TRBD2 (6 bases). Between the trimmed V and J ends, which lost 2 bases and 11 bases, there was a span of 24 bases. This CDR3 comprises 15 residues. Germline loops: CDR1 DFQATT, CDR2 SNEGSKA (reference sequence). Here the CDR3 DNA reads TGCAGTGCTAGACCACACCTACGGATAGGGGAGGAGCAGTACTTC. Encoded protein: CSARPHLRIGEEQYF.

This clonotype was recorded a few times. V is TRBV20-1 and J is TRBJ2-4; 7 nucleotides agree with TRBD1. The CDR3 sequence is 14 residues long. V lost 6 bases to trimming and J lost 8 bases; unmatched junction nucleotides: 13. CDR1 and CDR2 from the germline V gene are DFQATT and SNEGSKA (reference sequence). CDR3 sequence reads: CSAPPLVQGDIQYF. CDR3 nucleotide sequence: TGCAGTGCACCCCCACTAGTCCAGGGGGACATTCAGTACTTC.

V gene TRBV5-1 combines with J gene TRBJ1-1, with D unresolved. The V end was cut by 0 bases, the J end by 3 bases, with 9 bases between. The germline gives CDR1 SGHRS, CDR2 YFSETQ. The CDR3 covers 14 residues. The CDR3 sequence is CASSLEDGDTEAFF. The CDR3 DNA reads TGCGCCAGCAGCTTGGAGGACGGGGACACTGAAGCTTTCTTT.

J is TRBJ2-1 and V is TRBV11-3; D might be TRBD2 (6 bases). This CDR3 contains 14 residues. V was trimmed by 2 bases and J by 7 bases, leaving 12 bases between them. CDR1 and CDR2 from the germline V gene are SGHNT and YENEEA. CDR3 sequence (DNA): TGTGCCAGCAGCTTACGGGGGAGACTGAATGAGCAGTTCTTC. This codes for CASSLRGRLNEQFF.

V gene TRBV9 combines with J gene TRBJ2-7; 8 bases align to TRBD1. Germline V gives CDR1 SGDLS, CDR2 YYNGEE. This CDR3 region has 14 residues. The junction had 8 bases not matched to a gene; V was cut back by 3 bases and J by 6 bases. CDR3 sequence (DNA): TGTGCCAGCAGCGGAGCTGTACAGGGGGGCGAGCAGTACTTC. The encoded protein is CASSGAVQGGEQYF.